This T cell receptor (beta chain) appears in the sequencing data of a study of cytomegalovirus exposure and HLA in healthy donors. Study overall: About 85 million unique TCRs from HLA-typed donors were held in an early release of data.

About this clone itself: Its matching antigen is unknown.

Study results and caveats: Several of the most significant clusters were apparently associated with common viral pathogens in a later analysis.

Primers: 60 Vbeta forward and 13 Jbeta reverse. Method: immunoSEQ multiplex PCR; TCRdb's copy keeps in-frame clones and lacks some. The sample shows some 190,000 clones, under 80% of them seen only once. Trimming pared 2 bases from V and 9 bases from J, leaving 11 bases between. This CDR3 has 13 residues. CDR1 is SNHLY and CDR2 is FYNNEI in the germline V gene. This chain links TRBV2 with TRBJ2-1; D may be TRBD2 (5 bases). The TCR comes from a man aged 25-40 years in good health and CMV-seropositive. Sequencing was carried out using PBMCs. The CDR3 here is CASSERLAGEQFF. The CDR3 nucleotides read TGTGCCAGCAGTGAACGTCTCGCGGGTGAGCAGTTCTTC.